The source of this T cell receptor beta chain is a study of blood T cell repertoires in COVID-19. Across the whole study: From the United States, Italy and Spain came samples of acute and convalescent COVID-19. PBMCs, B-cell-depleted T cells, or T cells were the source of the cDNA or gDNA that made up the material.

There are 16 residues in the CDR3. Trimming cost V 4 bases and J 0 bases; bases outside gene matches: 6. CDR1 and CDR2 from the germline V gene are ENHRY and SYGVKD. Authors' analysis steps: Reference gene primer amplification gave nucleated cell count estimates. The method was immunoSEQ multiplex PCR; TCRdb's version includes in-frame clones alone and lacks a portion of them. The V and J calls and the clone size are those of that table, but D and trimming were determined from the DNA. Of 220,000 or so clones in the sample, roughly 90% were seen once. The sequencing input was peripheral blood. The receptor's source is a man aged 60-69 years who had recovered from COVID-19. V and J are TRBV10-3 and TRBJ2-3; 8 bases align to TRBD1. CDR3 nucleotide sequence: TGTGCCATCAGTGGGGACAGGCGATCTAGCACAGATACGCAGTATTTT. Its protein is CAISGDRRSSTDTQYF.